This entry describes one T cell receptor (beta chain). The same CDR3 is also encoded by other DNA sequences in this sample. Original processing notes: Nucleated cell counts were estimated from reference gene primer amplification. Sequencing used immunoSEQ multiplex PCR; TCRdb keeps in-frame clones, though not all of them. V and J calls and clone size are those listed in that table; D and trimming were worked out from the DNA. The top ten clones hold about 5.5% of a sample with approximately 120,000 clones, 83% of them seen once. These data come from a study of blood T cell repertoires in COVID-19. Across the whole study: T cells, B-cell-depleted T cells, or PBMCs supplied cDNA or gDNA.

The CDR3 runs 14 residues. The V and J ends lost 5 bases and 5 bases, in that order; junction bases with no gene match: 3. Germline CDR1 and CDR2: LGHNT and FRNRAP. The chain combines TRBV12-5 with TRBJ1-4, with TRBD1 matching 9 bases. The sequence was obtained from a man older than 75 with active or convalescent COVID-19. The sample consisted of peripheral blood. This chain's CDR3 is CASGPGTGNEKLFF. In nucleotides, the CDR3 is TGTGCTAGTGGTCCCGGGACAGGGAATGAAAAACTGTTTTTT.